These T cell receptor beta chains were read from a single sample in a study of T cells after yellow fever vaccination. One entry per CDR3 protein, called by TCRdb with MiXCR from the 5' RACE reads. Of about 550,000 distinct CDR3 sequences listed, less than 20% are singletons. This specimen was PBMCs, taken 15 days after the yellow fever booster vaccination. The receptor set was obtained from a man aged 30 to 39 who received the YFV17D yellow fever vaccine. CDR3s include the opening cysteine and the closing phenylalanine or tryptophan. D genes are given only for firm matches. Clone size is not always given. Where it is, it says once, few, many or a class for expanded clones.

V gene,clone size,D gene,J gene,CDR3 protein,CDR3 DNA
TRBV6-1,few,TRBD2,TRBJ2-7,CASIREASYEQYF,TGTGCCAGCATCCGGGAGGCCTCCTACGAGCAGTACTTC
TRBV15,-,-,TRBJ2-2,CATSRDSGDGELFF,TGTGCCACCAGCAGAGACTCCGGAGACGGGGAGCTGTTTTTT
TRBV10-3,-,TRBD2,TRBJ2-3,CAISWTSGTLTDTQYF,TGTGCCATCAGCTGGACTAGCGGGACCCTCACAGATACGCAGTATTTT
TRBV10-3,few,TRBD1,TRBJ2-7,CAIRPQGALEQYF,TGTGCCATCAGGCCGCAGGGGGCGCTTGAGCAGTACTTC
TRBV6-2/TRBV6-3,-,-,TRBJ2-7,CASSYPPGIYPYEQYF,TGTGCCAGCAGTTACCCACCAGGGATCTACCCCTACGAGCAGTACTTC
TRBV18,few,-,TRBJ1-6,CASSLEDSFSPLHF,TGTGCCAGCTCCTTAGAGGACAGCTTTTCACCCCTCCACTTT
TRBV7-3,few,TRBD1,TRBJ2-3,CASSSSTGTEIDTQYF,TGTGCCAGCAGCTCCTCGACCGGGACAGAAATCGATACGCAGTATTTT
TRBV7-9,-,TRBD2,TRBJ2-1,CASSLKGGSTYEQFF,TGTGCCAGCAGCTTAAAAGGCGGGAGCACGTATGAGCAGTTCTTC
TRBV5-6,-,-,TRBJ1-4,CASSLRDGEKLFF,TGTGCCAGCAGCCTGCGAGATGGTGAAAAACTGTTTTTT
TRBV29-1,few,-,TRBJ1-1,CSVEARGMNTEAFF,TGCAGCGTTGAAGCGAGAGGGATGAACACTGAAGCTTTCTTT
TRBV6-5,few,TRBD2,TRBJ2-1,CASSYSSSGNEQFF,TGTGCCAGCAGTTACTCGTCTAGCGGGAATGAGCAGTTCTTC
TRBV20-1,few,TRBD1,TRBJ2-2,CSASAIPGQGRVTGELFF,TGCAGTGCTAGCGCCATCCCGGGACAGGGTCGAGTCACCGGGGAGCTGTTTTTT
TRBV12-3/TRBV12-4,few,-,TRBJ2-1,CASSLTQAEQFF,TGTGCCAGCAGTTTAACCCAGGCGGAGCAGTTCTTC
TRBV29-1,few,-,TRBJ2-7,CSVVAGKMSDEQYF,TGCAGCGTGGTTGCGGGAAAGATGAGCGACGAGCAGTACTTC
TRBV9,-,-,TRBJ2-3,CASSTRTSTDTQYF,TGTGCCAGCAGCACGCGGACAAGCACAGATACGCAGTATTTT
TRBV11-2,few,TRBD2,TRBJ2-1,CASSPLTPTSGRAYEQFF,TGTGCCAGCAGTCCACTAACCCCGACTAGCGGCAGGGCTTATGAGCAGTTCTTC
TRBV7-9,many,-,TRBJ2-7,CASSLVPYEQYF,TGTGCCAGCAGCTTAGTCCCCTACGAGCAGTACTTC
TRBV5-6,-,-,TRBJ2-2,CASSLLSTGADVGELFF,TGTGCCAGCAGCTTGTTATCGACTGGGGCGGATGTCGGGGAGCTGTTTTTT
TRBV20-1,-,TRBD1,TRBJ2-5,CSAPQGKETQYF,TGCAGTGCACCACAGGGGAAAGAGACCCAGTACTTC
TRBV20-1,-,-,TRBJ2-7,CSARDCPDGFHEQYF,TGCAGTGCTAGAGATTGTCCAGACGGGTTCCACGAGCAGTACTTC
TRBV14,-,TRBD1,TRBJ2-1,CASSQGIQGARNEQFF,TGTGCCAGCAGCCAGGGCATACAGGGGGCGCGGAATGAGCAGTTCTTC
TRBV7-3,few,TRBD2,TRBJ2-3,CATSLAGATDTQYF,TGTGCCACATCACTAGCGGGAGCTACAGATACGCAGTATTTT
TRBV18,-,TRBD1,TRBJ2-5,CASSPHRGRETQYF,TGTGCCAGCTCACCACACAGGGGGCGAGAGACCCAGTACTTC
TRBV12-3/TRBV12-4,-,-,TRBJ1-1,CASSSEFGEAFF,TGTGCCAGCAGTTCGGAGTTTGGTGAAGCTTTCTTT
TRBV29-1,many,-,TRBJ2-1,CSAEETIGYNEQFF,TGCAGCGCTGAAGAGACCATTGGGTATAATGAGCAGTTCTTC
TRBV6-4,-,-,TRBJ1-1,CASSDSGGAEAFF,TGTGCCAGCAGTGACTCTGGGGGGGCTGAAGCTTTCTTT
TRBV4-3,many,-,TRBJ2-7,CASSLRSGGSYEQYF,TGCGCCAGCAGCCTCCGGTCCGGGGGCTCCTACGAGCAGTACTTC
TRBV20-1,few,TRBD2,TRBJ2-7,CSAIIAGEQYEQYF,TGCAGTGCTATAATAGCGGGGGAACAATACGAGCAGTACTTC
TRBV27,few,-,TRBJ2-3,CARIAASTDTQYF,TGTGCCAGAATAGCGGCAAGCACAGATACGCAGTATTTT
TRBV6-1,-,-,TRBJ2-5,CASRPTQGQETQYF,TGTGCCAGCAGGCCGACCCAGGGCCAAGAGACCCAGTACTTC
TRBV5-5,-,TRBD1,TRBJ2-2,CASSSRGQVGTGELFF,TGTGCCAGCAGCTCCAGGGGGCAGGTTGGCACCGGGGAGCTGTTTTTT
TRBV29-1,-,TRBD1,TRBJ2-2,CSVESGQGHTGELFF,TGCAGCGTTGAGTCGGGACAGGGGCACACCGGGGAGCTGTTTTTT
TRBV5-6,-,-,TRBJ2-7,CASSFGPSLDF,TGTGCCAGCAGCTTTGGGCCCTCCCTGGACTTC
TRBV7-2,-,-,TRBJ2-7,CASSPRTGGSAYEQYF,TGTGCCAGCAGCCCCCGTACCGGAGGGTCAGCCTACGAGCAGTACTTC
TRBV5-1,-,-,TRBJ1-5,CASSPIGDQPQHF,TGCGCCAGCAGCCCGATAGGGGATCAGCCCCAGCATTTT
TRBV6-2/TRBV6-3,-,TRBD2,TRBJ2-5,CASSRPGTSGSETQYF,TGTGCCAGCAGCCGTCCCGGGACTAGCGGGAGCGAGACCCAGTACTTC
TRBV20-1,many,-,TRBJ2-1,CSAGSTYNEQFF,TGCAGTGCTGGTAGCACCTACAATGAGCAGTTCTTC
TRBV20-1,few,TRBD2,TRBJ2-1,CSAREGLEQFF,TGCAGTGCTAGGGAGGGACTAGAGCAGTTCTTC
TRBV5-1,-,-,TRBJ2-2,CATQGGSEMNTGELFF,TGCGCCACCCAAGGGGGGTCGGAGATGAACACCGGGGAGCTGTTTTTT
TRBV25-1,-,-,TRBJ2-7,CASSEGQGIYEQYF,TGTGCCAGCAGTGAAGGGCAAGGGATCTACGAGCAGTACTTC
TRBV19,few,-,TRBJ2-7,CASSIGGQSYEQYF,TGTGCCAGTAGTATTGGGGGACAATCCTACGAGCAGTACTTC
TRBV10-3,few,TRBD1,TRBJ2-5,CAISESTGGKETQYF,TGTGCCATCAGTGAGTCGACAGGGGGTAAGGAGACCCAGTACTTC
TRBV10-3,-,TRBD2,TRBJ2-1,CAIRERELNEQFF,TGTGCCATCAGGGAGCGGGAGCTCAATGAGCAGTTCTTC
TRBV15,few,-,TRBJ2-2,CATRDPRYGGGELFF,TGTGCCACTAGAGACCCGAGATACGGCGGCGGGGAGCTGTTTTTT
TRBV12-3/TRBV12-4,many,TRBD1,TRBJ2-5,CASSLTGEETQYF,TGTGCCAGCAGTCTGACAGGGGAAGAGACCCAGTACTTC
TRBV2,-,-,TRBJ2-1,CASRDQNNEQFF,TGTGCCAGCAGAGACCAAAACAATGAGCAGTTCTTC
TRBV11-2,few,-,TRBJ1-1,CASRKGLLTPPEAFF,TGTGCCAGCAGAAAGGGCCTACTTACCCCCCCTGAAGCTTTCTTT
TRBV11-2,-,-,TRBJ2-6,CASSRRSFSGANVLTF,TGTGCCAGCAGCAGACGGAGCTTTTCTGGGGCCAACGTCCTGACTTTC